This T cell receptor beta chain was observed in a study of blood T cell repertoires in COVID-19. Study information: Sample material is recorded as cDNA or gDNA derived from T cells, B-cell-depleted T cells, or PBMCs.

The CDR3 totals 13 residues. With 5 bases removed from V and 7 bases from J, the gap between germline ends came to 14 bases. Germline V gene data show CDR1 as LNHDA and CDR2 as SQIVND (reference sequence). Profiling relied on immunoSEQ multiplex PCR, and the TCRdb table lists in-frame clones only, not all of them. The sample has 55,000 to 70,000 clones, around 87% seen once. This TCR derives from a man aged 55 to 70 with active or convalescent COVID-19. The rearrangement uses TRBV19 and TRBJ1-2; D unresolved. Sequences were obtained from peripheral blood. The CDR3 spells CASSSSGSGGYTF. The CDR3 region has the DNA TGTGCCAGTAGTTCCTCGGGATCGGGTGGCTACACCTTC.